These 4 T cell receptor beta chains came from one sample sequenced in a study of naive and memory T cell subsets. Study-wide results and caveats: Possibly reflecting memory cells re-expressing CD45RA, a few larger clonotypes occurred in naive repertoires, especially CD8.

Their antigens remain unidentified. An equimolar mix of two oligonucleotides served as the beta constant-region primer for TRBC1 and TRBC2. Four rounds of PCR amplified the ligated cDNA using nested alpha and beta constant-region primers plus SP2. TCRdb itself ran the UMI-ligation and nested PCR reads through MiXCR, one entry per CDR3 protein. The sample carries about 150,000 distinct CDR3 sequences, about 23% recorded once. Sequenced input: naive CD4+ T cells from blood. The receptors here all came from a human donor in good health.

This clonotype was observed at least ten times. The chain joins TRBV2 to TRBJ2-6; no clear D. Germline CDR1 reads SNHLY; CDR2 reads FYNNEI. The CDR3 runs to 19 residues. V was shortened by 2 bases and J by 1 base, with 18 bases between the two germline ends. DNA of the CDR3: TGTGCCAGCAGTGAAAGATCCCCACTGGGTTGGTCTGGGGCCAACGTCCTGACTTTC. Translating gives CASSERSPLGWSGANVLTF.

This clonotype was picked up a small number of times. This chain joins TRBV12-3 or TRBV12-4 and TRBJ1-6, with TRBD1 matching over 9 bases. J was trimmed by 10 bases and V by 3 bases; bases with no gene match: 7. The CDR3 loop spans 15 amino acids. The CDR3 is CASSFRTGVSSPLHF. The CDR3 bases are TGTGCCAGCAGTTTCAGGACAGGGGTGAGCTCACCCCTCCACTTT.

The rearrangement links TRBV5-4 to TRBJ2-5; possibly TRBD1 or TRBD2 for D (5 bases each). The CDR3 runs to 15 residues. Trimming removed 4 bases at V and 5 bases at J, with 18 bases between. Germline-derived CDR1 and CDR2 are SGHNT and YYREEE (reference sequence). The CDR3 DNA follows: TGTGCCAGCAGCCCAAACCGGGACGAGAGGGAGACCCAGTACTTC. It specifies CASSPNRDERETQYF.

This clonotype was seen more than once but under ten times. CDR3 loop: CASSTLAGGRADTQYF. For the CDR3, the DNA is TGCGCCAGCAGCACCCTAGCGGGAGGACGGGCAGATACGCAGTATTTT. This chain links TRBV5-1 with TRBJ2-3; TRBD2 matches 11 bases. The germline gives CDR1 SGHRS, CDR2 YFSETQ. V lost 4 bases, J lost 4 bases, and 8 bases stayed unmatched. The CDR3 runs to 16 residues.